The next 10 T cell receptor beta chains were all read from a single sample in a study of shared clonotypes between healthy human individuals. The data were produced by immunoSEQ multiplex PCR, yet TCRdb's version contains in-frame clones alone and is incomplete. In the table there are about 2,200,000 clones, roughly 91% of which are singletons. The naive CD8 subset, CD45RO-negative cells positively selected for CCR7, excluded terminally differentiated effector memory CD45RA+ cells. The specimen sequenced was naive CD8+ T cells from PBMCs. These receptors were taken from a man between 18 and 29 years old in good health. Some clones in this sample may be carry-over from other donors' samples.

J is TRBJ2-6 and V is TRBV9; D not certain. CDR1 is SGDLS, CDR2 YYNGEE, per germline. V lost 0 bases and J lost 4, with 8 bases in between. CDR3 length: 15 residues. CDR3 sequence: CASSVGVGGANVLTF. Written as DNA, the CDR3 is TGTGCCAGCAGCGTAGGGGTGGGAGGGGCCAACGTCCTGACTTTC. The variable domain in full, completed from reference TRBV9 and TRBJ2-6, reads DSGVTQTPKHLITATGQRVTLRCSPRSGDLSVYWYQQSLDQGLQFLIQYYNGEERAKGNILERFSAQQFPDLHSELNLSSLELGDSALYFCASSVGVGGANVLTFGAGSRLTVL.

V is TRBV9 and J is TRBJ1-1, with 7 bases identical to TRBD1. Germline loops: CDR1 SGDLS, CDR2 YYNGEE. V lost 3 bases, J lost 4 bases, and 6 bases stayed unmatched. This CDR3 is built from 14 residues. CDR3 sequence reads: CASSANRGPTEAFF. The CDR3 nucleotides are TGTGCCAGCAGCGCAAACAGGGGTCCCACTGAAGCTTTCTTT.

The chain links TRBV6-6 to TRBJ2-1; TRBD2 matches 8 bases. V lost 6 bases, J lost 7 bases, and 11 bases stayed unmatched. From germline, CDR1 is MNHNY and CDR2 SVGAGI (reference sequence). The CDR3 consists of 15 residues. The CDR3 here is CASSKAGVFGNEQFF. CDR3 nucleotides: TGTGCCAGCAGCAAAGCGGGAGTTTTCGGGAATGAGCAGTTCTTC.

CDR3 in amino acids: CSGQLLGGKNTEAFF. For the CDR3, the DNA is TGCAGCGGACAATTGTTGGGGGGCAAGAACACTGAAGCTTTCTTT. The chain has TRBV29-1 and TRBJ1-1; D might be TRBD1 (6 bases). The CDR3 extends over 15 amino acids. Germline assignment: CDR1 SQVTM and CDR2 ANQGSEA. Trimming took 7 bases from V and 1 from J, leaving 19 bases between them.

The CDR3 region has the DNA TGTGCCAGCAGCTTGGGGACATATATGGGGGGCAATGAGCAGTTCTTC. It specifies CASSLGTYMGGNEQFF. J is TRBJ2-1 and V is TRBV5-6, with D possibly TRBD2 on 6 matching bases. The CDR3 runs to 16 residues. The V and J ends lost 0 bases and 6 bases respectively, with 16 bases between them. Germline assignment: CDR1 SGHDT and CDR2 YYEEEE.

This rearrangement joins TRBV28 to TRBJ2-5; D call uncertain. The CDR3 runs to 15 residues. The V gene lost 1 base and the J gene lost 3 bases, with 12 bases spanning the gap. Looked up from germline, CDR1 is MDHEN and CDR2 is SYDVKM. DNA for the CDR3: TGTGCCAGCAGTTTATCGGCGAGAAGGAAAGAGACCCAGTACTTC. Translated: CASSLSARRKETQYF.

As to this clone: Within the sample, other DNA sequences also encode this same CDR3. V gene TRBV9 combines with J gene TRBJ2-5, with D maybe TRBD1 (7 bases). This CDR3 is 14 amino acids long. Trimming removed 3 bases from V and 4 bases from J, with 13 bases in between. Germline CDR1 and CDR2: SGDLS and YYNGEE. Here the CDR3 DNA reads TGTGCCAGCAGCGCCCGACAGGGAGGAGAGACCCAGTACTTC. Translation: CASSARQGGETQYF.

The V and J genes are TRBV10-3 and TRBJ1-1; D not resolved. Trimming cost V 2 bases and J 1 base, with 8 bases left between them. The CDR3 loop spans 14 amino acids. The germline gives CDR1 ENHRY, CDR2 SYGVKD. The chain's CDR3 is CAISEGGKNTEAFF. The DNA of the CDR3 is TGTGCCATCAGTGAGGGAGGGAAGAACACTGAAGCTTTCTTT.

The chain is built from TRBV4-3 and TRBJ1-4; no firm D call. V lost 0 bases to trimming and J lost 4 bases, with 9 bases between them. CDR3 length: 15 residues. The germline V gene encodes CDR1 LGHNA and CDR2 YSLEER. The CDR3 coding sequence is TGCGCCAGCAGCCAAGATGGAGATTTTAATGAAAAACTGTTTTTT. Residues: CASSQDGDFNEKLFF.

The chain links TRBV27 to TRBJ2-1, with D perhaps TRBD1 or TRBD2 (5 bases each). V dropped 6 bases and J dropped 7 bases, with 13 bases sitting between them. Germline CDR1 MNHEY, CDR2 SMNVEV (reference sequence). The CDR3 sequence is 13 residues long. The CDR3 DNA sequence: TGTGCCAGCAGCTGGTTGGGGGAGAATGAGCAGTTCTTC. Translation: CASSWLGENEQFF.